Listed below are T cell receptor beta chains from one sample, sequenced in a study of blood T cell repertoires in COVID-19. The table came from immunoSEQ multiplex PCR; TCRdb's copy has only in-frame clones and leaves some out. The data contain approximately 280,000 clones, about 89% of them singletons. What was sequenced was peripheral blood. All receptors come from a man aged 35 to 55 with acute or convalescent COVID-19. The CDR3 runs from the conserved cysteine through the conserved F or W. Fields, in order: V gene, D gene, J gene, clone size, CDR3 DNA, CDR3 protein. A D gene is named only where the DNA matches it firmly. Clone size is not always given. Where it is, it says once, few, many or a class for expanded clones.

V: TRBV4-1; D: .; J: TRBJ1-1; size: .; DNA: TGCGCCAGCAGCCGGGGAGGGCGAGACACTGAAGCTTTCTTT; CDR3: CASSRGGRDTEAFF
V: TRBV2; D: .; J: TRBJ1-2; size: .; DNA: TGTGCCAGCAGTACCGGGAATAACTATGGCTACACCTTC; CDR3: CASSTGNNYGYTF
V: TRBV6-5; D: .; J: TRBJ1-3; size: once; DNA: TGTGCCAGCAGTTACTCGGGAGTGGGGAACACCATATATTTT; CDR3: CASSYSGVGNTIYF
V: TRBV19; D: .; J: TRBJ1-4; size: .; DNA: TGTGCCAGTAGGCCGGCGGTCCATAATGAAAAACTGTTTTTT; CDR3: CASRPAVHNEKLFF
V: TRBV6-5; D: .; J: TRBJ1-1; size: .; DNA: TGTGCCAGCAGTCGGACAGTACTCACGGATGCTTTCTTT; CDR3: CASSRTVLTDAFF
V: TRBV4-2; D: .; J: TRBJ1-1; size: .; DNA: TGTGCCAGCAGCCGCGGGCGGGGTGAAGCTTTCTTT; CDR3: CASSRGRGEAFF
V: TRBV6-5; D: .; J: TRBJ1-4; size: .; DNA: TGTGCCAGCAGTTCCGGCGGTGAAAAACTGTTTTTT; CDR3: CASSSGGEKLFF
V: TRBV19; D: .; J: TRBJ1-4; size: .; DNA: TGTGCCACGGGGAGGTTGGAAAAACTGTTTTTT; CDR3: CATGRLEKLFF
V: TRBV25-1; D: TRBD1; J: TRBJ1-4; size: .; DNA: TGTGCCAGCAGCGCCGGGACAGGCAAAGAAAAACTGTTTTTT; CDR3: CASSAGTGKEKLFF
V: TRBV9; D: .; J: TRBJ1-1; size: once; DNA: TGTGCCAGCAGCCCCCGGGGGGCCGAGAACACTGAAGCTTTCTTT; CDR3: CASSPRGAENTEAFF
V: TRBV10-3; D: TRBD2; J: TRBJ2-1; size: few; DNA: TGTGCCACGATGGGACTAACCTACAATGAGCAGTTCTTC; CDR3: CATMGLTYNEQFF
V: TRBV6-5; D: .; J: TRBJ2-1; size: .; DNA: TGTGCCAGCACCGGAGGACTTTCCTACAATGAGCAGTTCTTC; CDR3: CASTGGLSYNEQFF
V: TRBV7-7; D: .; J: TRBJ1-1; size: .; DNA: TGTGCCAGCAGCTTACGTACAGGGATGAACACTGAAGCTTTCTTT; CDR3: CASSLRTGMNTEAFF
V: TRBV6-5; D: .; J: TRBJ1-1; size: .; DNA: TGTGCCAGCAGTTACAAGACAGCTAACACTGAAGCTTTCTTT; CDR3: CASSYKTANTEAFF
V: TRBV5-1; D: TRBD2; J: TRBJ2-1; size: .; DNA: TGCGCCAGCAGCCCGACTAGCGGGAATATCGCTAAAGCTGAGCAGTTCTTC; CDR3: CASSPTSGNIAKAEQFF
V: TRBV5-4; D: .; J: TRBJ1-2; size: .; DNA: TGTGCCAGCAGCCAAACTAACTATGGCTACACCTTC; CDR3: CASSQTNYGYTF
V: TRBV4-1; D: TRBD1; J: TRBJ1-2; size: once; DNA: TGCGCCAGCAGCCCCGGACAGGCTAACTATGGCTACACCTTC; CDR3: CASSPGQANYGYTF
V: TRBV5-1; D: .; J: TRBJ1-1; size: .; DNA: TGCGCCAGCAGCTTGGGGGGCTGGGGCACTGAAGCTTTCTTT; CDR3: CASSLGGWGTEAFF
V: TRBV9; D: TRBD1; J: TRBJ2-3; size: .; DNA: TGTGCCAGCAGCCAGGGGGTCACTGTTCCGACGCAGTATTTT; CDR3: CASSQGVTVPTQYF
V: TRBV6-6; D: TRBD1; J: TRBJ1-1; size: once; DNA: TGTGCCAGCATGACGGACAGGACGAATGAAGCTTTCTTT; CDR3: CASMTDRTNEAFF
V: TRBV5-1; D: .; J: TRBJ2-1; size: .; DNA: TGCGCCAGCAGCTATGGGGGGGCGAAAAACAATGAGCAGTTCTTC; CDR3: CASSYGGAKNNEQFF
V: TRBV6-7; D: TRBD1; J: TRBJ1-1; size: .; DNA: TGTGCCAGCCGGACAGGGCGGGCTTTCTTT; CDR3: CASRTGRAFF
V: TRBV5-5; D: TRBD1; J: TRBJ1-6; size: .; DNA: TGTGCCAGCGCCGGGACAGGGGCCGTGTTCGGAAATTCACCCCTCCACTTT; CDR3: CASAGTGAVFGNSPLHF
V: TRBV6-5; D: .; J: TRBJ1-1; size: .; DNA: TGTGCCAGCATTCTGAACAGGAACACTGAAGCTTTCTTT; CDR3: CASILNRNTEAFF
V: TRBV14; D: .; J: TRBJ2-2; size: few; DNA: TGTGCCAGCAGCCCCAGGGATTTCGCGAACACCGGGGAGCTGTTTTTT; CDR3: CASSPRDFANTGELFF
V: TRBV5-4; D: TRBD1; J: TRBJ1-2; size: .; DNA: TGTGCCAGCAGCTCGAAGACAGGGCGCTACTATGGCTACACCTTC; CDR3: CASSSKTGRYYGYTF
V: TRBV5-4; D: .; J: TRBJ1-2; size: .; DNA: TGTGCCAGCAGCTTGGACGGACTGAGCTATGGCTACACCTTC; CDR3: CASSLDGLSYGYTF
V: TRBV4-1; D: .; J: TRBJ1-2; size: .; DNA: TGCGCCAGCAGCCAATTGCTTGAGACTGATATTAACTATGGCTACACCTTC; CDR3: CASSQLLETDINYGYTF
V: TRBV10-3; D: TRBD1; J: TRBJ1-2; size: .; DNA: TGTGCCATCAGTGAGTCGGACAGGGCTTGGGGCTACACCTTC; CDR3: CAISESDRAWGYTF
V: TRBV12-3/TRBV12-4; D: .; J: TRBJ2-7; size: .; DNA: TGTGCCAGCAGCCCGGACAGCCACGAGCAGTACTTC; CDR3: CASSPDSHEQYF
V: TRBV2; D: .; J: TRBJ2-3; size: once; DNA: TGTGCCAGCAGAAGGGGAGATACGCAGTATTTT; CDR3: CASRRGDTQYF
V: TRBV5-1; D: .; J: TRBJ2-1; size: once; DNA: TGCGCCAGCAGCTTTCAGGGGCAGTCCTACAATGAGCAGTTCTTC; CDR3: CASSFQGQSYNEQFF
V: TRBV6-5; D: .; J: TRBJ1-4; size: .; DNA: TGTGCCAGCTTAGAAATGCGGGAAAAACTGTTTTTT; CDR3: CASLEMREKLFF
V: TRBV19; D: TRBD1; J: TRBJ1-5; size: .; DNA: TGTGCCAGTAGTAGGGACAGGGCAGGGCAGCCCCAGCATTTT; CDR3: CASSRDRAGQPQHF
V: TRBV7-2; D: .; J: TRBJ1-2; size: .; DNA: TGTGCCAGCACCCTAACCCCGGAAGACTACGGCTACACCTTC; CDR3: CASTLTPEDYGYTF
V: TRBV27; D: .; J: TRBJ1-1; size: .; DNA: TGTGCCAGCAGTTTTCGGGGGAACACTGAAGCTTTCTTT; CDR3: CASSFRGNTEAFF
V: TRBV24-1; D: .; J: TRBJ2-1; size: .; DNA: TGTGCCACCAGTGATCTCTACAATGAGCAGTTCTTC; CDR3: CATSDLYNEQFF
V: TRBV11-3; D: TRBD2; J: TRBJ2-3; size: .; DNA: TGTGCCAGCAGCTTAGGGACTAGCGGACGCACAGATACGCAGTATTTT; CDR3: CASSLGTSGRTDTQYF
V: TRBV5-8; D: TRBD1; J: TRBJ1-2; size: .; DNA: TGTGCCAGCAGCTTAATATCTAGTTCGGCCCTGGACAGGTACTACACCTTC; CDR3: CASSLISSSALDRYYTF
V: TRBV4-2; D: .; J: TRBJ2-5; size: .; DNA: TGTGCCAGCGCCGTACAGAGACAAGAGACCCAGTACTTC; CDR3: CASAVQRQETQYF